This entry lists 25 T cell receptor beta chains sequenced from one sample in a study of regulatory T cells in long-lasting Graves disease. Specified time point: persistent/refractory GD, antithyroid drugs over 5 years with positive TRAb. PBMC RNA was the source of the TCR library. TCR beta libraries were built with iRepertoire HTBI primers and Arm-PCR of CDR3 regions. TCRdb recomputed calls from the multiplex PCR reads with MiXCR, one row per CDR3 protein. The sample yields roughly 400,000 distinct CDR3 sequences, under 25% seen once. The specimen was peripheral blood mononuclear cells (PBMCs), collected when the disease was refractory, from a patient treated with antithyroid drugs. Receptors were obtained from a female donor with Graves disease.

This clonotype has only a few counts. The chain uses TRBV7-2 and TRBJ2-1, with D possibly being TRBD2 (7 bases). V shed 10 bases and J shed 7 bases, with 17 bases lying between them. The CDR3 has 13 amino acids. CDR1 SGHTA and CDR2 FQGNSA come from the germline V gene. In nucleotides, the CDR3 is TGTGCCATGTCAAGGGGGGGTCAGAATGAGCAGTTCTTC. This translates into CAMSRGGQNEQFF.

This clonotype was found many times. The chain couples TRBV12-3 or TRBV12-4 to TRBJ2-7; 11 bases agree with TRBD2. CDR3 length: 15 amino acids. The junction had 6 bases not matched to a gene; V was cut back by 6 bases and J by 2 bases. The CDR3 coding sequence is TGTGCCAGCAGGGGGGGGACTAGCGGCGCCTACGAGCAGTACTTC. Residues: CASRGGTSGAYEQYF.

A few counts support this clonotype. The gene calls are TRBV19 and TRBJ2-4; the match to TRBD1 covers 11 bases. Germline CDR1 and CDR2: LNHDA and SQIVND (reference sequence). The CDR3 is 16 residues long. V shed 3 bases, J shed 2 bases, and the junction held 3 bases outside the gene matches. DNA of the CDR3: TGTGCCAGTAGTATGAGGGACAGGGGGTCCAAAAACATTCAGTACTTC. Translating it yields CASSMRDRGSKNIQYF.

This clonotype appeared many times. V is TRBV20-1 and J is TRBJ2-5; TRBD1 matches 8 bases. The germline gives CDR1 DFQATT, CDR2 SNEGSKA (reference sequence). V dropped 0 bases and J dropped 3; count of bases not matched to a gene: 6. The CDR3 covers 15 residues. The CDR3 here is CSARDPATGEETQYF. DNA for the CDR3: TGCAGTGCTAGAGATCCGGCGACAGGGGAAGAGACCCAGTACTTC.

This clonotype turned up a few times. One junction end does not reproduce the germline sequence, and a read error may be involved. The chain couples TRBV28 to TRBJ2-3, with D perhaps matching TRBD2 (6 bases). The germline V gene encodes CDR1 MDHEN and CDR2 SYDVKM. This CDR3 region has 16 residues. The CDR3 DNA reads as TGTGCCACCAGTTCGTGGACTACTCGTTCCACAGATACGCAGTATTTT. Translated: CATSSWTTRSTDTQYF.

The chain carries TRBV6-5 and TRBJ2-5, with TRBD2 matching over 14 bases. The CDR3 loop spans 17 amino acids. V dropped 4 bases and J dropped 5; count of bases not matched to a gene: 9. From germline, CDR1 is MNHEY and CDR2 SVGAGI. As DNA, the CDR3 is TGTGCCAGCAGTTTCCCGGGACTAGCGGGAGTTTGGGAGACCCAGTACTTC. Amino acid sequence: CASSFPGLAGVWETQYF.

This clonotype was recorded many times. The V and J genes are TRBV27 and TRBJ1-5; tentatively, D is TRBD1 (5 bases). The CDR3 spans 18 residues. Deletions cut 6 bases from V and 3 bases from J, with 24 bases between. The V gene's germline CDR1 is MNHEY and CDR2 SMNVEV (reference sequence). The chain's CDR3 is CASRKAGLGRVINQPQHF. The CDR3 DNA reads TGTGCCAGCAGAAAGGCTGGTCTTGGCAGGGTCATCAATCAGCCCCAGCATTTT.

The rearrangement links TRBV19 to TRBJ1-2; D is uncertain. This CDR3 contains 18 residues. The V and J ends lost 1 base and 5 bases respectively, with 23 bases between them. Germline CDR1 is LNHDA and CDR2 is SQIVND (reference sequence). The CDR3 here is CASSIGGRHGQRAYGYTF. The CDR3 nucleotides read TGTGCCAGTAGTATAGGAGGGAGGCACGGCCAGCGGGCATATGGCTACACCTTC.

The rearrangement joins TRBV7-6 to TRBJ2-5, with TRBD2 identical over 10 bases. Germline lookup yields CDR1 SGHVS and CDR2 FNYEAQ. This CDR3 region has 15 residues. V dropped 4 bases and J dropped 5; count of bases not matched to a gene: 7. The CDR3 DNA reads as TGTGCCAGCAGCTCCGGGACTAGCGCTGCGGAGACCCAGTACTTC. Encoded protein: CASSSGTSAAETQYF.

The CDR3 nucleotides read TGTGCCGCCGAAGAACAACCGGGACAGGGTCTTGGAGCCTATGGCTACACCTTC. It is translated as CAAEEQPGQGLGAYGYTF. The chain joins TRBV10-3 to TRBJ1-2, with 9 bases aligning to TRBD1. This CDR3 is 18 amino acids long. Germline CDR1 and CDR2: ENHRY and SYGVKD. V shed 11 bases and J 4 bases; nucleotides not matched to a gene: 23.

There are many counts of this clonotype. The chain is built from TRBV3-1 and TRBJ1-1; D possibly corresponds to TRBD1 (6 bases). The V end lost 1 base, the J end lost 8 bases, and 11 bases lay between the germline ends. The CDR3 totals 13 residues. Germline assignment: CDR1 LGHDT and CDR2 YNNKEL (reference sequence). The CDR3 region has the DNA TGTGCCAGCAGCCAAGCCCGGACAGACGAAGCTTTCTTT. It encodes CASSQARTDEAFF.

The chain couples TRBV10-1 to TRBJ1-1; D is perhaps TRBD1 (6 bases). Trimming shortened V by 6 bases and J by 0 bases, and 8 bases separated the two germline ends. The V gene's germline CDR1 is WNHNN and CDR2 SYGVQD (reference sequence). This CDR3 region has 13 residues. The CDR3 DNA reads TGCGCCAGCAGGGACAGCATGAACACTGAAGCTTTCTTT. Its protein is CASRDSMNTEAFF.

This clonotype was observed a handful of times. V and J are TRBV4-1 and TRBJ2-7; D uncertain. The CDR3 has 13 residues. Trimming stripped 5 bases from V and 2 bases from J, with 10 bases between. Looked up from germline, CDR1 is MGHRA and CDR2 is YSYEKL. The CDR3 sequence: CASSSQSAYEQYF. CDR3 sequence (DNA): TGCGCCAGCAGCTCGCAGAGCGCCTACGAGCAGTACTTC.

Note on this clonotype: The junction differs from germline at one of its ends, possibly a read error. The CDR3 DNA reads TGTGCTAGCAGCCGATGGATTCAAGAGACCCAGTACTTC. Translating it yields CASSRWIQETQYF. The rearrangement uses TRBV7-7 and TRBJ2-5; the D is unclear. The CDR3 totals 13 residues. Germline assignment: CDR1 SSHAT and CDR2 FNYEAQ (reference sequence).

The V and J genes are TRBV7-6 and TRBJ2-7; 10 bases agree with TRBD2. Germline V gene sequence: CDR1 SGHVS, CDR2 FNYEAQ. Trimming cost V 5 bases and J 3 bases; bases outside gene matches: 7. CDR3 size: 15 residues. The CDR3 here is CASSPLAGGNYEQYF. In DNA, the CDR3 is TGTGCCAGCAGCCCCTTAGCGGGAGGAAACTACGAGCAGTACTTC.

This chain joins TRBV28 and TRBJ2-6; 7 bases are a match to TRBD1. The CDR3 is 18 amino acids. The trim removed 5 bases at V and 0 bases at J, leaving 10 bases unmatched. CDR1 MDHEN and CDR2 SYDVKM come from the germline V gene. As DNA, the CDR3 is TGTGCCAGCAGTCCGGGGAACAGGGGCTCCTCTGGGGCCAACGTCCTGACTTTC. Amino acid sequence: CASSPGNRGSSGANVLTF.

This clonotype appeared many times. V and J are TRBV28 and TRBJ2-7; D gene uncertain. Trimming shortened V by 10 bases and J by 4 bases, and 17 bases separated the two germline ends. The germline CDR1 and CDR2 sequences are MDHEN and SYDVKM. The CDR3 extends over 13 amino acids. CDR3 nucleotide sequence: TGTGCCACCACGAGGCAGGACCTTTACGAGCAGTACTTC. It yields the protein CATTRQDLYEQYF. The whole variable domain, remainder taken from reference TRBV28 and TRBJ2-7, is DVKVTQSSRYLVKRTGEKVFLECVQDMDHENMFWYRQDPGLGLRLIYFSYDVKMKEKGDIPEGYSVSREKKERFSLILESASTNQTSMYLCATTRQDLYEQYFGPGTRLTVT.

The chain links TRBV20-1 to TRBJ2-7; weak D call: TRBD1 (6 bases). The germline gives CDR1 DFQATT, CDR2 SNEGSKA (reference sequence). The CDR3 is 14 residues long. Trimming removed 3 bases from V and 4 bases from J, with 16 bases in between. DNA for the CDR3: TGCAGTGCTAGGAAGATAGGGGGTGAGTACGAGCAGTACTTC. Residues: CSARKIGGEYEQYF.

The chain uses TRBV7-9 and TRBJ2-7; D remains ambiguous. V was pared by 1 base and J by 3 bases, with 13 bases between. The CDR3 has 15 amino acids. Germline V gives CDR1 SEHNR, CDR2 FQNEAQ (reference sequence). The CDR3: CASSLGIAKSYEQYF. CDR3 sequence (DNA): TGTGCCAGCAGCTTAGGCATTGCCAAGAGCTACGAGCAGTACTTC.

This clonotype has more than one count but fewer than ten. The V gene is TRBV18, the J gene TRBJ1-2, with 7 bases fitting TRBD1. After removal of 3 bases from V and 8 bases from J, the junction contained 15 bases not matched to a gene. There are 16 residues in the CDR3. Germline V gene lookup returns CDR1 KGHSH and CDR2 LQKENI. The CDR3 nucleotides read TGTGCCAGCTCACCCCCTTTCAGGGGGGTAGCTGAGGGCTACACCTTC. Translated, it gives CASSPPFRGVAEGYTF.

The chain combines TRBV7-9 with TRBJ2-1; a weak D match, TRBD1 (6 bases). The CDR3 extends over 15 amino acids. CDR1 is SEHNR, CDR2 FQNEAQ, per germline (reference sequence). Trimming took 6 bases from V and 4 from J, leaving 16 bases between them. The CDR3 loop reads CASSSIRDTYNEQFF. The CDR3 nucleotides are TGTGCCAGCAGTTCCATCCGGGACACATACAATGAGCAGTTCTTC.

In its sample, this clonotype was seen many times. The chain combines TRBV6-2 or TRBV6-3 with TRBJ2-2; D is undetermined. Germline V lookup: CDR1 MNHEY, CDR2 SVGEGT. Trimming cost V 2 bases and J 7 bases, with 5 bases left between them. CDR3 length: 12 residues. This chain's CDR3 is CASSYGVGELFF. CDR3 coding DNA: TGTGCCAGCAGTTACGGGGTCGGGGAGCTGTTTTTT.

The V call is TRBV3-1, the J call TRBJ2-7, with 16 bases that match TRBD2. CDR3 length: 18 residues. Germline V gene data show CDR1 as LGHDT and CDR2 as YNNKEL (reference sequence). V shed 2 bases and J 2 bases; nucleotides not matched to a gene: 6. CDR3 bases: TGTGCCAGCAGCCAAACCTCGGGGACTAGCGGGAGGGCCTACGAGCAGTACTTC. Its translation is CASSQTSGTSGRAYEQYF.

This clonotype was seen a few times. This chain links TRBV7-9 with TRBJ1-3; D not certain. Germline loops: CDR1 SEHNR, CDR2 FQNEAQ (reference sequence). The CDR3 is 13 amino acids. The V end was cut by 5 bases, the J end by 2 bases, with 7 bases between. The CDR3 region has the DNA TGTGCCAGCAGCGTCGGAGCTGGAAACACCATATATTTT. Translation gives CASSVGAGNTIYF.

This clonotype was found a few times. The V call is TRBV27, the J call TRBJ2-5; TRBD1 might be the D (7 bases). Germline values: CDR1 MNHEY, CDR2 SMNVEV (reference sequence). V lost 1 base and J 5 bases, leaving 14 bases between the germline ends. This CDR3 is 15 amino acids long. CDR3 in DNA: TGTGCCAGCAGTTTATTTAAGGGGGCGGGGGAGACCCAGTACTTC. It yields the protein CASSLFKGAGETQYF.